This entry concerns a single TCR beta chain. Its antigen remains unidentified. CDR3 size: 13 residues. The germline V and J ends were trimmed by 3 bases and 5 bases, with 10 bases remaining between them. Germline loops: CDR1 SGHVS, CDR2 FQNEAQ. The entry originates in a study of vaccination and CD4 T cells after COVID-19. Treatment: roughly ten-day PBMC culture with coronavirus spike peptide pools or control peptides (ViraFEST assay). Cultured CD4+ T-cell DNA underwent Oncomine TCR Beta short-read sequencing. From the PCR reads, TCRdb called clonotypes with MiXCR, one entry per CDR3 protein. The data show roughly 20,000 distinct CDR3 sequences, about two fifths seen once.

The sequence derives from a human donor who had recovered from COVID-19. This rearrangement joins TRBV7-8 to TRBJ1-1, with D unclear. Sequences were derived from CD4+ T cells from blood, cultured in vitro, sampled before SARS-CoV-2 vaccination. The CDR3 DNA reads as TGTGCCAGCAGCTTCTCAGGCCAGACTGAAGCTTTCTTT. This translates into CASSFSGQTEAFF.